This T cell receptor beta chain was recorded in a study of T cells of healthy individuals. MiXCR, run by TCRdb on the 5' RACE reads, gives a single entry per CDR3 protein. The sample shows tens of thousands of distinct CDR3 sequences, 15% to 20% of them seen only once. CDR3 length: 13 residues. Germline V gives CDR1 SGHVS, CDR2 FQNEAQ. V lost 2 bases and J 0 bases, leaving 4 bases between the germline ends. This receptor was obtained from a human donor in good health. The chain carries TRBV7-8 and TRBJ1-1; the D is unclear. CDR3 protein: CASSLKVNTEAFF. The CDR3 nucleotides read TGTGCCAGCAGCTTAAAGGTGAACACTGAAGCTTTCTTT.